Presented here are 29 T cell receptor beta chains from one specimen sequenced in a study of neoadjuvant anti-PD-1 for oral cavity cancer listed by TCRdb under 2021. The meaning of the sample's time point label: after neoadjuvant nivolumab, at surgical resection. Libraries were constructed by the immunoSEQ multiplex PCR assay. This immuneACCESS table, as held by TCRdb, lists in-frame sequences with V and J called but not all clones. Of the missing ones, under half trace to an unresolved V gene in checked studies; the others have no known cause. The sample includes more than 11,000 clones, with 65% to 80% observed a single time. The top ten hold approximately 3.4% of the sample. The material sequenced was PBMCs, taken after nivolumab (anti-PD-1) treatment. These receptors were obtained from a person aged 35-79 years with oral cavity squamous cell carcinoma.

The chain has TRBV28 and TRBJ2-3, with 7 positions matching TRBD1. The CDR3 runs 14 residues. Trimming took 7 bases from V and 2 from J; bases not matched to a gene: 6. Germline V gives CDR1 MDHEN, CDR2 SYDVKM. The DNA of the CDR3 is TGTGCCAGCAAACCGGGACAGTACACAGATACGCAGTATTTT. Its protein product is CASKPGQYTDTQYF.

The rearrangement links TRBV27 to TRBJ1-1; D is unresolved. The CDR3 totals 13 residues. The V end lost 7 bases, the J end lost 0 bases, and 9 bases lay between the germline ends. Germline V gene data show CDR1 as MNHEY and CDR2 as SMNVEV (reference sequence). CDR3 nucleotides: TGTGCCAGCACGTCTCAGCTGAACACTGAAGCTTTCTTT. Encoded protein: CASTSQLNTEAFF.

The chain recombines TRBV7-2 with TRBJ2-7; 10 bases are shared with TRBD2. The V segment lost 5 bases and the J segment 7 bases; nucleotides outside the gene matches: 11. The CDR3 spans 15 residues. Germline V gene lookup returns CDR1 SGHTA and CDR2 FQGNSA. CDR3 sequence reads: CASSLSSGSSVEQYF. As DNA, the CDR3 is TGTGCCAGCAGCCTGTCTAGCGGGAGTTCAGTAGAGCAGTACTTC.

The gene calls are TRBV29-1 and TRBJ2-1; D is undetermined. V was trimmed by 5 bases and J by 0 bases, leaving 11 bases between them. Germline V gene data show CDR1 as SQVTM and CDR2 as ANQGSEA. CDR3 size: 14 residues. The CDR3 region has the DNA TGCAGCGTTTGCCGGACCGTCTCCTACAATGAGCAGTTCTTC. Translating gives CSVCRTVSYNEQFF.

The gene calls are TRBV27 and TRBJ2-7; D possibly corresponds to TRBD2 (5 bases). The germline V and J ends were trimmed by 4 bases and 7 bases, with 14 bases remaining between them. The CDR3 is 13 residues long. Germline CDR1 MNHEY, CDR2 SMNVEV (reference sequence). In DNA form, the CDR3 reads TGTGCCAGCAGTTCCTTCCGGGGTACAGAGCAGTACTTC. Its protein is CASSSFRGTEQYF.

This clone was seen a handful of times. The chain couples TRBV2 to TRBJ2-7, with 7 positions matching TRBD1. V gave up 7 bases and J gave up 5 bases; unmatched junction bases: 11. The CDR3 has 14 residues. Germline assignment: CDR1 SNHLY and CDR2 FYNNEI. The CDR3 reads CASIMDRSGHEQYF. The CDR3 nucleotides are TGTGCCAGCATTATGGACAGGAGCGGCCACGAGCAGTACTTC. Filled out from reference TRBV2 and TRBJ2-7, the complete variable domain reads EPEVTQTPSHQVTQMGQEVILRCVPISNHLYFYWYRQILGQKVEFLVSFYNNEISEKSEIFDDQFSVERPDGSNFTLKIRSTKLEDSAMYFCASIMDRSGHEQYFGPGTRLTVT.

This chain uses TRBV5-1 with TRBJ2-7; 8 bases match TRBD2. This CDR3 contains 15 residues. The germline V gene encodes CDR1 SGHRS and CDR2 YFSETQ. J lost 3 bases, V lost 0 bases, and 5 bases had no gene match. CDR3 coding DNA: TGCGCCAGCAGCTTGGTGGGAGCGGGAGACTACGAGCAGTACTTC. Translating gives CASSLVGAGDYEQYF.

J is TRBJ2-1 and V is TRBV7-2; D remains unclear. V lost 1 base to trimming and J lost 6 bases, with 10 bases between them. CDR3 length: 14 residues. Germline lookup yields CDR1 SGHTA and CDR2 FQGNSA. This CDR3 reads CASSLDFGRNEQFF. Here the CDR3 DNA reads TGTGCCAGCAGCTTAGACTTCGGCCGCAATGAGCAGTTCTTC.

CDR3 bases: TGTGCCAGCAGCTTGCACAGGGAGGCGAGCGCTGAAGCTTTCTTT. Protein product: CASSLHREASAEAFF. The gene calls are TRBV7-3 and TRBJ1-1; tentative D call: TRBD1 (6 bases). V was clipped by 3 bases and J by 6 bases, with 17 bases between them. The length of the CDR3 is 15 residues. Per germline, CDR1 SGHTA and CDR2 FQGTGA. Variable domain in full (rest from reference TRBV7-3 and TRBJ1-1): GAGVSQTPSNKVTEKGKYVELRCDPISGHTALYWYRQSLGQGPEFLIYFQGTGAADDSGLPNDRFFAVRPEGSVSTLKIQRTERGDSAVYLCASSLHREASAEAFFGQGTRLTVV.

V is TRBV5-1 and J is TRBJ2-5; D unresolved. V lost 1 base, J lost 2 bases, and 9 bases lay in between. The CDR3 sequence is 14 residues long. The germline gives CDR1 SGHRS, CDR2 YFSETQ. The CDR3 here is CASSLMDGQETQYF. CDR3 sequence (DNA): TGCGCCAGCAGCTTGATGGACGGGCAAGAGACCCAGTACTTC. The whole variable domain, filled in from reference TRBV5-1 and TRBJ2-5, reads KAGVTQTPRYLIKTRGQQVTLSCSPISGHRSVSWYQQTPGQGLQFLFEYFSETQRNKGNFPGRFSGRQFSNSRSEMNVSTLELGDSALYLCASSLMDGQETQYFGPGTRLLVL.

J is TRBJ2-1 and V is TRBV29-1; no clear D gene. V was cut by 4 bases and J by 9 bases, with 13 bases left in between. CDR3 length equals 12 residues. From germline, CDR1 is SQVTM and CDR2 ANQGSEA. In DNA form, the CDR3 reads TGCAGCGTTGTACCCTTGGATACTGAGCAGTTCTTC. Its protein product is CSVVPLDTEQFF.

This chain links TRBV11-2 with TRBJ2-3, with 13 positions matching TRBD2. The CDR3 sequence is 17 residues long. Germline CDR1 SGHAT, CDR2 FQNNGV. Germline trimming cut 5 bases from V and 5 bases from J; bases unmatched to any gene: 10. The CDR3 region is CASSPRTSGRIGDTQYF. CDR3 nucleotide sequence: TGTGCCAGCAGCCCTAGGACTAGCGGGAGAATTGGAGATACGCAGTATTTT.

This chain uses TRBV10-3 with TRBJ2-2; TRBD2 agrees at 14 bases. In germline, CDR1 is ENHRY, CDR2 SYGVKD. The CDR3 sequence is 18 residues long. The junction had 11 bases not matched to a gene; V was cut back by 4 bases and J by 7 bases. CDR3 protein: CAISGSTSGRAAGGELFF. The CDR3 DNA sequence: TGTGCCATCAGTGGTTCGACTAGCGGGAGGGCCGCGGGCGGGGAGCTGTTTTTT.

This clone was detected only a few times. The rearrangement joins TRBV2 to TRBJ2-2, with TRBD1 matching 10 bases. Germline V gene lookup returns CDR1 SNHLY and CDR2 FYNNEI. V shed 6 bases and J 4 bases; nucleotides not matched to a gene: 26. This CDR3 has 22 residues. The CDR3 protein is CASSRGGTGAPGEGMATGELFF. CDR3 in DNA: TGTGCCAGCAGCCGGGGGGGGACAGGGGCCCCCGGTGAGGGAATGGCCACCGGGGAGCTGTTTTTT.

The CDR3 DNA follows: TGTGCCACCAGCCCAACCGGCGGACAGCGGACCGTGGGTGGCTACACCTTC. Its protein product is CATSPTGGQRTVGGYTF. The chain carries TRBV15 and TRBJ1-2; D is perhaps TRBD1 (6 bases). The V gene lost 5 bases and the J gene lost 7 bases, with 26 bases spanning the gap. The germline CDR1 and CDR2 sequences are LNHNV and YYDKDF (reference sequence). The length of the CDR3 is 17 residues.

CDR3 in DNA: TGTGCCAGCAACGAAGGGGCGGCCCTCGGCATTCAGTACTTC. This codes for CASNEGAALGIQYF. The chain joins TRBV7-8 to TRBJ2-4, with D possibly matching TRBD1 (5 bases). The CDR3 length is 14 residues. The V end was cut by 7 bases, the J end by 9 bases, with 19 bases between. The V gene's germline CDR1 is SGHVS and CDR2 FQNEAQ.

The V call is TRBV2, the J call TRBJ1-4; a weak D match, TRBD1 (5 bases). Looked up from germline, CDR1 is SNHLY and CDR2 is FYNNEI. This CDR3 is 14 amino acids long. The V end was cut by 6 bases, the J end by 7 bases, with 15 bases between. In DNA, the CDR3 is TGTGCCAGCAGGCCTACAGGAGGCGGTGAAAAACTGTTTTTT. The encoded protein is CASRPTGGGEKLFF.

The V call is TRBV30, the J call TRBJ1-1, with 7 bases aligning to TRBD1. The germline V gene has CDR1 GTSNPN and CDR2 SVGIG (reference sequence). J lost 5 bases, V lost 4 bases, and 7 bases had no gene match. The CDR3 sequence is 13 residues long. The CDR3 nucleotides read TGTGCCTGGAATAGGGGGCTTGAAACTGAAGCTTTCTTT. It specifies CAWNRGLETEAFF.

The chain joins TRBV6-5 to TRBJ2-1, with D possibly TRBD2 on 6 matching bases. This CDR3 is 13 amino acids long. Per germline, CDR1 MNHEY and CDR2 SVGAGI. The CDR3 region is CAARDPGALKQFF. CDR3 nucleotide sequence: TGTGCTGCGCGGGACCCTGGGGCGCTGAAGCAGTTCTTC.

V is TRBV9 and J is TRBJ2-1, with a possible D match to TRBD1 (6 bases). The CDR3 spans 16 residues. Germline-derived CDR1 and CDR2 are SGDLS and YYNGEE. V shed 0 bases and J shed 3 bases, with 13 bases lying between them. CDR3: CASSVADSSGYNEQFF. The CDR3 nucleotides read TGTGCCAGCAGCGTAGCGGACAGCTCTGGCTACAATGAGCAGTTCTTC.

This rearrangement joins TRBV30 to TRBJ1-4, with 11 bases matching TRBD1. Germline V lookup: CDR1 GTSNPN, CDR2 SVGIG (reference sequence). V shed 3 bases and J 9 bases; nucleotides not matched to a gene: 0. The length of the CDR3 is 12 residues. The CDR3 loop reads CAWRDRGQKLFF. As DNA, the CDR3 is TGTGCCTGGAGGGACAGGGGGCAAAAACTGTTTTTT.

CDR3: CASRPHSASTDTQYF. The CDR3, as DNA: TGTGCCAGCAGACCCCACTCAGCTAGCACAGATACGCAGTATTTT. The chain joins TRBV6-5 to TRBJ2-3; no clear D gene. V dropped 6 bases and J dropped 0 bases, with 13 bases sitting between them. CDR3 length: 15 amino acids. CDR1 is MNHEY and CDR2 is SVGAGI in the germline V gene.

V usage is TRBV19 and J usage is TRBJ2-7, with D tentatively TRBD1 (6 bases). Germline CDR1 LNHDA, CDR2 SQIVND (reference sequence). The CDR3 consists of 14 residues. With 6 bases removed from V and 4 bases from J, the gap between germline ends came to 16 bases. In DNA form, the CDR3 reads TGTGCCAGTAGCCCGGGATTAAGGGGGTACGAGCAGTACTTC. This encodes CASSPGLRGYEQYF.

CDR3 residues: CASSTSGVNTDTQYF. The CDR3 DNA sequence: TGTGCCAGCAGCACTAGCGGGGTGAACACAGATACGCAGTATTTT. J is TRBJ2-3 and V is TRBV2, with TRBD2 matching 10 bases. Germline V gene lookup returns CDR1 SNHLY and CDR2 FYNNEI. This CDR3 comprises 15 residues. With V trimmed by 6 bases and J by 2 bases, 5 bases remained unmatched.

CDR3: CAISESSGGMSNEQFF. In DNA form, the CDR3 reads TGTGCCATCAGTGAGTCGAGCGGCGGGATGTCTAATGAGCAGTTCTTC. The chain has TRBV10-3 and TRBJ2-1; possible D gene TRBD2, 6 bases. The germline V gene has CDR1 ENHRY and CDR2 SYGVKD. The germline V and J ends were trimmed by 0 bases and 7 bases, with 16 bases remaining between them. The CDR3 spans 16 residues.

This rearrangement joins TRBV5-1 to TRBJ1-2, with 8 positions matching TRBD1. The CDR3 runs 13 residues. Germline values: CDR1 SGHRS, CDR2 YFSETQ. Germline trimming cut 4 bases from V and 8 bases from J; bases unmatched to any gene: 7. DNA for the CDR3: TGCGCCAGCAGCCCGGGACAGGCCCTGGGCTACACCTTC. This codes for CASSPGQALGYTF.

The chain recombines TRBV6-5 with TRBJ1-1; D is undetermined. Per the germline V gene, CDR1 is MNHEY and CDR2 is SVGAGI. Deletions cut 6 bases from V and 3 bases from J, with 17 bases between. This CDR3 region has 15 residues. CDR3 DNA: TGTGCCAGCAGCCTCGGGGTCGGCGGGGACACTGAAGCTTTCTTT. It specifies CASSLGVGGDTEAFF.

V gene TRBV7-2 combines with J gene TRBJ2-7; unclear D gene. Trimming removed 6 bases from V and 0 bases from J, with 15 bases in between. The CDR3 runs 15 residues. The V gene's germline CDR1 is SGHTA and CDR2 FQGNSA. CDR3 loop: CASSQRVGYSYEQYF. CDR3 bases: TGTGCCAGCAGTCAAAGGGTCGGTTACTCCTACGAGCAGTACTTC. The complete variable domain, with remaining parts taken from reference TRBV7-2 and TRBJ2-7, reads GAGVSQSPSNKVTEKGKDVELRCDPISGHTALYWYRQSLGQGLEFLIYFQGNSAPDKSGLPSDRFSAERTGGSVSTLTIQRTQQEDSAVYLCASSQRVGYSYEQYFGPGTRLTVT.

The V gene is TRBV27, the J gene TRBJ2-5, with D possibly matching TRBD1 (5 bases). The CDR3 contains 13 residues. V lost 5 bases and J 2 bases, leaving 9 bases between the germline ends. The V gene's germline CDR1 is MNHEY and CDR2 SMNVEV (reference sequence). CDR3 bases: TGTGCCAGCAGTAGGGGTGGGCAAGAGACCCAGTACTTC. It encodes CASSRGGQETQYF.